The following is a T cell receptor beta chain sequence with its context. Its antigen is currently unknown. The CDR3 sequence is 14 residues long. The germline V gene encodes CDR1 SGHDN and CDR2 FVKESK. V was shortened by 2 bases and J by 5 bases, with 11 bases between the two germline ends. Sequenced by immunoSEQ multiplex PCR; TCRdb stores in-frame clones only, minus some. The table has about 39,000 clones, about 95% seen once; the top ten hold less than 0.25%. The data were obtained in a study of graft-versus-host responses after intestinal transplantation. Whole-study findings and limits: GvH clones occurred in recipient marrow; some first appeared in ileum or blood.

The source of this sequence is a human donor who was the organ donor for an intestinal transplant. Sequencing used unstimulated CD8+ T cells sorted from spleen or lymph node cells, obtained before transplant. The chain recombines TRBV14 with TRBJ2-3; D not resolved. The CDR3 bases are TGTGCCAGCAGCCAAAGGACCGCCCGAGATACGCAGTATTTT. Protein product: CASSQRTARDTQYF.